This T cell receptor (beta chain) was observed in a study of blood T cell repertoires in COVID-19 (TCRdb year 2020). Context from the whole study: The collaborator samples originated in the United States, Italy and Spain and spanned the acute and convalescent phases of COVID-19. The material from the prospective study consisted of cDNA or gDNA derived from T cells, B-cell-depleted T cells, or PBMCs. The dataset comprised deeply sampled blood TCRbeta repertoires from subjects exposed to, actively infected with, or recovered from COVID-19. A freely available public database, intended as a resource for researchers studying the immune response to SARS-CoV-2, is where the repertoires were released. The samples were drawn from the first 160 participants of the ongoing ImmuneRACE study and from 950 to 1,500 subjects provided by 6 global collaborators. The sample metadata nearly always contained a de-identified subject ID, COVID-19 status, age in years and sex. HLA class I and class II types, where available, came from metadata supplied by the sample provider rather than from assay-based typing.

On this clone itself: It lacks a known antigen. Base quality data are lacking; no much larger clone is found one base away.

Results and caveats for the whole study, not just this receptor: How much clinical and demographic metadata was included differed by source and by participant, and the metadata was provided uncurated.

CDR1 is given as MNHEY and CDR2 as SMNVEV, both from the germline V gene (reference sequence). The CDR3 runs 14 amino acids, cysteine and phenylalanine included. Of all the DNA, just the CDR3 is kept, 42 bases in frame from base 1. V sheds 0 bases and J sheds 9 bases, leaving 12 bases between their ends. TCRbeta CDR3 regions were amplified from genomic DNA using the immunoSEQ Assay, a bias-controlled multiplex PCR. Turning to the authors' computational methods: The number of nucleated cells in each sample was estimated from the amplification of reference gene primers within the assay. To quantify the absolute abundance of each unique TCRbeta CDR3 rearrangement, sequence reads were collapsed and filtered. For each sample, productive Simpson clonality was calculated as the square root of Simpson's diversity index across productive rearrangements. Imported from immuneACCESS, the table was reduced by TCRdb to in-frame sequences with V and J called. These copies leave out some clones; in studies compared against another copy, an unresolved V gene accounts for under half, and the cause of the remainder is not known. Clone size and the V and J calls come from that table; the DNA yielded D and trimming. The sample contains 200,000 to 250,000 clones, over 75% of them found a single time. Around 3.4% of the sample lies in the top ten.

Participants in the prospective study were enrolled through a virtual design, were aged roughly 18 to 90 years, and lived in roughly 25 United States geographic areas. Cohort assignment in the prospective study relied on participant-reported clinical history from a screening survey and a study questionnaire. Recovered participants in ImmuneRACE Cohort 3 were defined by two consecutive negative NP/OP PCR tests, clearance by a healthcare professional, or resolution of symptoms. In the prospective study, whole blood, serum and a nasopharyngeal or oropharyngeal swab were collected from each participant by mobile phlebotomists. Over a roughly 2-month period, participants in the prospective study had the option of providing additional blood draws and questionnaires. Blood samples from the prospective study were shipped frozen or at room temperature prior to DNA extraction.

The sequence derives from a woman in her sixties who had recovered from COVID-19. The rearrangement combines TRBV27 with TRBJ2-4, with the D gene call left open. Source material: PBMCs or T cells enriched from blood (not recorded which). The DNA is as follows: TGTGCCAGCAGTTTATCCTCTAAAAGGAGCATTCAGTACTTC. It codes for CASSLSSKRSIQYF.